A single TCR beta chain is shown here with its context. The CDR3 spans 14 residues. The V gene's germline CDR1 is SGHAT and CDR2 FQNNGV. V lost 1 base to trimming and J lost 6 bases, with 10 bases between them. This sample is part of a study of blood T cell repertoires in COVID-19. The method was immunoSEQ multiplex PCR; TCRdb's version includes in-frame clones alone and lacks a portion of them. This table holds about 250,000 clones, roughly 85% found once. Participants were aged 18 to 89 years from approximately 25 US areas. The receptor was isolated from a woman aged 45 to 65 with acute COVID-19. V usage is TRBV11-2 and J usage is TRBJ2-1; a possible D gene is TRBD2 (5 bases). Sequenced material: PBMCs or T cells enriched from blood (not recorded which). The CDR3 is CASSLVNGGNEQFF. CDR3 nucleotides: TGTGCCAGCAGCTTAGTTAATGGAGGCAATGAGCAGTTCTTC.